Listed here is a single TCR beta chain. This CDR3 spans 13 amino acids. Germline V gene lookup returns CDR1 SGHRS and CDR2 YFSETQ. V lost 0 bases, J lost 4 bases, and 7 bases lay in between. The sample comes from a study of blood T cell repertoires in COVID-19. TCRdb's copy holds only in-frame clones and misses some; the assay was immunoSEQ multiplex PCR. The top ten clones hold almost 3% of a sample with roughly 380,000 clones, roughly 84% of them seen once. This receptor was identified in a woman aged 25 to 39 who had recovered from COVID-19. The J gene is TRBJ1-2, the V gene TRBV5-1; unclear D gene. The sequenced sample consisted of PBMCs or T cells enriched from blood (not recorded which). The CDR3 is CASSLVESYGYTF. The CDR3 nucleotides are TGCGCCAGCAGCTTGGTAGAGAGCTATGGCTACACCTTC.